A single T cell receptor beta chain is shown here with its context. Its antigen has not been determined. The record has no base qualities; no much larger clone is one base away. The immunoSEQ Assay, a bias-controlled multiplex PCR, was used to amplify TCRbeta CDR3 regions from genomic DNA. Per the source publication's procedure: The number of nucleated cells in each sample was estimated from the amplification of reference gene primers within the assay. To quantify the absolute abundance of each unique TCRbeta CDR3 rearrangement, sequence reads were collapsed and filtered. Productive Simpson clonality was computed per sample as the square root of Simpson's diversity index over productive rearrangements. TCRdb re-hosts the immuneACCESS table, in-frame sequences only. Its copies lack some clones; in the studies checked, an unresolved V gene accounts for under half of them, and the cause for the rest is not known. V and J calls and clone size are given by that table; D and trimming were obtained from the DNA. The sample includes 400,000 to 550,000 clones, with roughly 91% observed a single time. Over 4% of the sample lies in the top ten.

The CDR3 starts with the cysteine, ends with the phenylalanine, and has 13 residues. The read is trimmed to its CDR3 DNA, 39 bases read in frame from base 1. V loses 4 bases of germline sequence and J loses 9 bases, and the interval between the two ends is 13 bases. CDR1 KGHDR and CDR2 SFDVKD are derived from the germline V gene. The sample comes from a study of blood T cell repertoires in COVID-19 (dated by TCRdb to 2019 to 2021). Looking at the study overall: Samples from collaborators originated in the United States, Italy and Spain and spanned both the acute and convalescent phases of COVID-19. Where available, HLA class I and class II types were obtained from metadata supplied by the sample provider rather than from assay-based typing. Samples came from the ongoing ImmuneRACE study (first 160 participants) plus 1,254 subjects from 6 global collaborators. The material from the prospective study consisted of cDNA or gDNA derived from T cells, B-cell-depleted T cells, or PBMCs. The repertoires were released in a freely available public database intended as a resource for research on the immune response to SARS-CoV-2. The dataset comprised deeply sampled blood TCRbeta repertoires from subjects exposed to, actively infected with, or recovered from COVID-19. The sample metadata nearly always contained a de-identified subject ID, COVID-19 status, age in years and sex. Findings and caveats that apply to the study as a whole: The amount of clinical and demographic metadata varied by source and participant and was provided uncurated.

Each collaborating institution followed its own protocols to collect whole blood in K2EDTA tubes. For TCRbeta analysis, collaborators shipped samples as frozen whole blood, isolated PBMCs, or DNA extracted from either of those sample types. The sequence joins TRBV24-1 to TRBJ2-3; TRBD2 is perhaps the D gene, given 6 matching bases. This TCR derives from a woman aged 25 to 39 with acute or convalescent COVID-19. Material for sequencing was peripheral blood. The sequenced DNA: TGTGCCACCAGTGAGCCCCTGAGCGGGACGCAGTATTTT. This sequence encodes CATSEPLSGTQYF.